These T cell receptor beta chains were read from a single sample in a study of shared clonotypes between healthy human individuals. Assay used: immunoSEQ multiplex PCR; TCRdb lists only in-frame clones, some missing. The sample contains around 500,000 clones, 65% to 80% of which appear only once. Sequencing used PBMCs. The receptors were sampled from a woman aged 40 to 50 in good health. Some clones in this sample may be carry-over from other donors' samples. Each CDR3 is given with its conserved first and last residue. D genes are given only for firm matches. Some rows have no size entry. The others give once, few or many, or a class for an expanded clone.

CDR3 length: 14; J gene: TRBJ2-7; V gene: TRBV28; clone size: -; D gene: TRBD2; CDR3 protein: CASRLELAGSGQYF; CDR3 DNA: TGTGCCAGCAGATTGGAACTAGCGGGATCGGGGCAGTACTTC
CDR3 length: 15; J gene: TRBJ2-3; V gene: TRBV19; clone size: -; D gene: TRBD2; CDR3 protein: CASSIARAGGHTQYF; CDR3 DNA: TGTGCCAGTAGTATAGCGAGGGCGGGAGGGCATACGCAGTATTTT
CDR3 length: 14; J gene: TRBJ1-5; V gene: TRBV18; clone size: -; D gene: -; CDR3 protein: CASTLSPVNQPQHF; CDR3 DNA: TGTGCCAGCACTCTATCGCCAGTCAATCAGCCCCAGCATTTT
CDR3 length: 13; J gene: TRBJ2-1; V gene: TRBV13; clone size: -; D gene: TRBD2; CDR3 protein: CASSPRENNEQFF; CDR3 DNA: TGTGCCAGCAGCCCGCGGGAGAACAATGAGCAGTTCTTC
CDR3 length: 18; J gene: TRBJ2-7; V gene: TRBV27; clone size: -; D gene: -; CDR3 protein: CASSPWDPSGASSYEQYF; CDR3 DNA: TGTGCCAGCAGCCCCTGGGACCCGAGCGGAGCCAGCTCCTACGAGCAGTACTTC
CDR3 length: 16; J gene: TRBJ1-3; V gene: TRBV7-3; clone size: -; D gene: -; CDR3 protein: CASSLGPGRAGNTIYF; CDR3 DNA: TGTGCCAGCAGCTTAGGTCCGGGCAGGGCTGGAAACACCATATATTTT
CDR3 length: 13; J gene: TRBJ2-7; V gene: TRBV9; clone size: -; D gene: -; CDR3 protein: CASSVARAGEQYF; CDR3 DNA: TGTGCCAGCAGCGTCGCCAGGGCAGGCGAGCAGTACTTC
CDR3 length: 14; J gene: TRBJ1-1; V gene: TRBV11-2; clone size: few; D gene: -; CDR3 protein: CASSINRVTTEAFF; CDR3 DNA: TGTGCCAGCAGCATCAACAGGGTTACCACTGAAGCTTTCTTT
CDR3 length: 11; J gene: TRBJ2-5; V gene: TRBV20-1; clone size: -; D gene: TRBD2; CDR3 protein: CSVPGGETQYF; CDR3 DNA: TGCAGTGTCCCCGGGGGGGAGACCCAGTACTTC
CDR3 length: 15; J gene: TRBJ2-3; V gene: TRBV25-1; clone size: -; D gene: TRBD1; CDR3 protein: CASSELQGAGDTQYF; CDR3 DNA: TGTGCCAGCAGTGAGTTACAGGGGGCTGGAGATACGCAGTATTTT
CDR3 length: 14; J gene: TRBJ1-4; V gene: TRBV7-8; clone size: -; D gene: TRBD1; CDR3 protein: CASSPQTGSEKLFF; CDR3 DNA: TGTGCCAGCAGCCCTCAGACAGGGTCTGAAAAACTGTTTTTT
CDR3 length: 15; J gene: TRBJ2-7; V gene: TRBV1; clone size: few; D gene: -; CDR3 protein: CTSSLVARTDYEQYF; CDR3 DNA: TGCACCAGCAGCCTAGTAGCTCGGACAGACTACGAGCAGTACTTC
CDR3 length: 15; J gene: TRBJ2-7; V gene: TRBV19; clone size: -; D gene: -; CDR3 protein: CASSLGPASSYEQYF; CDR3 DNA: TGTGCCAGTAGTCTAGGACCAGCGAGCTCCTACGAGCAGTACTTC
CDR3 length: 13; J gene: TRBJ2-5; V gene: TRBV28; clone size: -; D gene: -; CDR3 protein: CAVGWGNQETQYF; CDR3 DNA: TGTGCTGTAGGGTGGGGGAACCAAGAGACCCAGTACTTC
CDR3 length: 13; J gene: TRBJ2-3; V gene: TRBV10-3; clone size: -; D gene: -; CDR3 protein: CAIREGGTDTQYF; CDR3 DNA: TGTGCCATCAGGGAAGGTGGCACAGATACGCAGTATTTT
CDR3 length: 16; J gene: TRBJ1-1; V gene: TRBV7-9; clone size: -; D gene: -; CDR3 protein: CASSLATAPVDTEAFF; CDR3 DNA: TGTGCCAGCAGCTTGGCCACAGCGCCCGTTGACACTGAAGCTTTCTTT
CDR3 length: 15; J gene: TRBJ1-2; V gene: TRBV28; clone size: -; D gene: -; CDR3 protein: CASSPQQGVGYGYTF; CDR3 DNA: TGTGCCAGCAGTCCTCAACAGGGTGTCGGATATGGCTACACCTTC
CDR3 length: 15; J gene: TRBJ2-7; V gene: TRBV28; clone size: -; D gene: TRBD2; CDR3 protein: CASSPGTNLLYEQYF; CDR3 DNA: TGTGCCAGCAGTCCCGGGACTAATCTTCTCTACGAGCAGTACTTC
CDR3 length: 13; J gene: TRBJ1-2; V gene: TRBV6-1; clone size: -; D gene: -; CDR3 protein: CASSRPANYGYTF; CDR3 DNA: TGTGCCAGCAGTCGCCCGGCTAACTATGGCTACACCTTC
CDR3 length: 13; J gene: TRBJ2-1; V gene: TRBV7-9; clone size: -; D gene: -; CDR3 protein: CASSLGGGNEQFF; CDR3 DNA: TGTGCCAGCAGCTTAGGAGGGGGCAATGAGCAGTTCTTC
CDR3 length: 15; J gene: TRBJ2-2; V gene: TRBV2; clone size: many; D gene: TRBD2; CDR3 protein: CASSPTSGDTGELFF; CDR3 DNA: TGTGCCAGCAGTCCAACTAGCGGCGACACCGGGGAGCTGTTTTTT
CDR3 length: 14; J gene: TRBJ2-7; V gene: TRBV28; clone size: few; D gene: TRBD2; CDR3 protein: CASSLVGGSGEQYF; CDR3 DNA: TGTGCCAGCAGTTTAGTCGGCGGGAGTGGCGAGCAGTACTTC
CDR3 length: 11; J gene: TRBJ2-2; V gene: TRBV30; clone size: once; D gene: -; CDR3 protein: CAWMATGELFF; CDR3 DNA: TGTGCCTGGATGGCCACCGGGGAGCTGTTTTTT
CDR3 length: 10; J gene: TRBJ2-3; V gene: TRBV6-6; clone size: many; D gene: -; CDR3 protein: CASMQDTQYF; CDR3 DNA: TGTGCCAGCATGCAAGATACGCAGTATTTT
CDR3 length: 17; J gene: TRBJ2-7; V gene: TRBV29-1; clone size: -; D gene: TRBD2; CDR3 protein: CSVEDRGTSGSNGEQYF; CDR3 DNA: TGCAGCGTTGAAGATCGGGGGACTAGCGGGAGTAATGGGGAGCAGTACTTC